Following are 9 T cell receptor beta chains from one sample sequenced in a study of cytomegalovirus exposure and HLA in healthy donors. The PCR used 60 Vbeta and 13 Jbeta primers. Generated by immunoSEQ multiplex PCR, the TCRdb table keeps only in-frame clones and is missing some. The repertoire holds some 120,000 clones, with 82% as singletons. The source material was PBMCs. Source of these receptors: a male donor in good health and CMV-seropositive.

This chain connects TRBV11-2 to TRBJ2-7; 8 nucleotides align to TRBD1. V lost 5 bases and J lost 0; bases outside the gene matches: 9. This CDR3 region has 16 residues. Germline V gene data show CDR1 as SGHAT and CDR2 as FQNNGV. The CDR3 here is CASSPPPGQDSYEQYF. The CDR3 DNA reads TGTGCCAGCAGCCCACCCCCGGGACAGGACTCCTACGAGCAGTACTTC.

The CDR3 coding sequence is TGTGCCTGTATGTCTGTCGCAGTTAACACTGAAGCTTTCTTT. It translates to CACMSVAVNTEAFF. The gene calls are TRBV30 and TRBJ1-1; D not certain. Germline V gives CDR1 GTSNPN, CDR2 SVGIG (reference sequence). The CDR3 covers 14 residues. V lost 6 bases and J 2 bases, leaving 16 bases between the germline ends.

This chain uses TRBV6-4 with TRBJ2-1; TRBD2 aligns across 9 bases. The germline CDR1 and CDR2 sequences are MRHNA and SNTAGT. The V segment lost 4 bases and the J segment 5 bases; nucleotides outside the gene matches: 6. This CDR3 has 15 residues. The CDR3 region has the DNA TGTGCCAGCAGTGTAGGTAGCGGGGGTAACAATGAGCAGTTCTTC. This codes for CASSVGSGGNNEQFF.

The chain is built from TRBV19 and TRBJ2-3, with D maybe TRBD1 (7 bases). The CDR3 runs to 13 residues. Trimming shortened V by 3 bases and J by 6 bases, and 10 bases separated the two germline ends. Germline V gene lookup returns CDR1 LNHDA and CDR2 SQIVND (reference sequence). This CDR3 is CASSIQGGDTQYF. The CDR3 region has the DNA TGTGCCAGTAGTATCCAGGGGGGCGATACGCAGTATTTT.

A note on this clone: The same CDR3 can be traced to other DNA sequences in this sample. This chain uses TRBV5-4 with TRBJ2-1; 9 nucleotides agree with TRBD2. The CDR3 consists of 16 residues. Germline-derived CDR1 and CDR2 are SGHNT and YYREEE (reference sequence). With 3 bases clipped from V and 10 bases from J, the junction kept 14 bases outside the gene matches. This chain's CDR3 is CASSSWSSGRVKEQFF. The CDR3 bases are TGTGCCAGCAGCTCATGGAGTAGCGGGAGAGTTAAAGAGCAGTTCTTC.

The chain links TRBV29-1 to TRBJ2-4; 12 nucleotides line up with TRBD2. Germline V gene sequence: CDR1 SQVTM, CDR2 ANQGSEA. This CDR3 has 15 residues. V shed 5 bases, J shed 3 bases, and the junction held 5 bases outside the gene matches. CDR3 loop: CSVRTSGIDKNIQYF. The CDR3 DNA is TGCAGCGTTCGGACTAGCGGGATTGACAAAAACATTCAGTACTTC.

This sequence joins TRBV28 and TRBJ1-5; D gene unclear. Germline values: CDR1 MDHEN, CDR2 SYDVKM. The CDR3 is made up of 9 amino acids. V was cut by 11 bases and J by 12 bases, with 11 bases left in between. CDR3 coding DNA: TGTGCCGCGGGTACGGTCCAGCATTTT. Its translation: CAAGTVQHF.

This clone was seen only a few times. The chain joins TRBV13 to TRBJ2-3, with TRBD2 matching 13 bases. The CDR3 has 16 residues. Germline V gene data show CDR1 as PRHDT and CDR2 as FYEKMQ (reference sequence). Germline trimming cut 0 bases from V and 6 bases from J; bases unmatched to any gene: 3. CDR3 DNA sequence: TGTGCCAGCAGCTTAGGACTAGCGGGAGGGCTCGATACGCAGTATTTT. Residues: CASSLGLAGGLDTQYF.

V and J are TRBV7-2 and TRBJ2-2; D not resolved. V dropped 5 bases and J dropped 5 bases, with 3 bases sitting between them. CDR3 length: 11 residues. Per germline, CDR1 SGHTA and CDR2 FQGNSA. The CDR3 DNA follows: TGTGCCAGCAGCCCGACCGGGGAGCTGTTTTTT. Protein sequence: CASSPTGELFF.